Listed here are 18 T cell receptor beta chains from one sample, sequenced in a study of Ad26.COV2.S vaccination and SARS-CoV-2 variants. Repertoires were generated with immunoSEQ multiplex PCR, while TCRdb's copy carries only in-frame clones and drops some. The profile shows 290,000 or so clones, around 87% of them singletons. Treatment here: approximately 18 received Ad26.COV2.S at low or high dose, single or two shots; 5 received placebo; per-sample allocation not given. Samples came from day 63 after the first vaccine or placebo injection. Sequencing used peripheral blood, obtained in a trial of Ad26.COV2.S vaccine versus placebo. The origin of the receptors is a person between 18 and 65 years old who received the Ad26.COV2.S COVID-19 vaccine or a placebo.

The genes are TRBV5-1 and TRBJ1-2; tentatively, D is TRBD1 (5 bases). The V gene lost 3 bases and the J gene lost 4 bases, with 13 bases spanning the gap. CDR3 size: 14 residues. Germline CDR1 is SGHRS and CDR2 is YFSETQ. This chain's CDR3 is CASSSQDGAYGYTF. The DNA for the CDR3 is TGCGCCAGCAGCTCACAGGACGGCGCCTATGGCTACACCTTC.

This rearrangement joins TRBV29-1 to TRBJ2-5; tentatively, D is TRBD1 (6 bases). The V and J ends lost 0 bases and 0 bases respectively, with 17 bases between them. Germline assignment: CDR1 SQVTM and CDR2 ANQGSEA. The CDR3 extends over 17 amino acids. The CDR3 DNA reads as TGCAGCGTTGAAGATCTTCGGGCAGGGGAAGACCAAGAGACCCAGTACTTC. Translation gives CSVEDLRAGEDQETQYF.

The V call is TRBV5-4, the J call TRBJ2-1; 12 positions match TRBD2. Unmatched junction bases numbered 4, after V lost 4 bases and J lost 8 bases. The germline V gene encodes CDR1 SGHNT and CDR2 YYREEE (reference sequence). The CDR3 runs 14 residues. The CDR3 nucleotides read TGTGCCAGCAGCCTCCGACTAGCGGGAGATGAGCAGTTCTTC. Translated, it gives CASSLRLAGDEQFF.

The gene calls are TRBV5-5 and TRBJ2-7, with D hard to call. V lost 2 bases and J 5 bases, leaving 20 bases between the germline ends. CDR3 length: 16 amino acids. Germline V gene data show CDR1 as SGHKS and CDR2 as YYEKEE (reference sequence). CDR3 in amino acids: CASSFATDALVDEQYF. The DNA of the CDR3 is TGTGCCAGCAGCTTCGCCACAGATGCTTTGGTCGACGAGCAGTACTTC. The variable domain in full, with the rest retrieved from reference TRBV5-5 and TRBJ2-7, is DAGVTQSPTHLIKTRGQQVTLRCSPISGHKSVSWYQQVLGQGPQFIFQYYEKEERGRGNFPDRFSARQFPNYSSELNVNALLLGDSALYLCASSFATDALVDEQYFGPGTRLTVT.

This clone was seen a handful of times. The chain joins TRBV5-6 to TRBJ1-1, with a possible D match to TRBD1 (5 bases). V was cut by 2 bases and J by 2 bases, with 16 bases left in between. This CDR3 region has 16 residues. Germline V CDR1 and CDR2: SGHDT, YYEEEE. CDR3 DNA: TGTGCCAGCAGCTTTACAGGTAGAGGGAAAAACACTGAAGCTTTCTTT. Protein product: CASSFTGRGKNTEAFF.

V usage is TRBV11-2 and J usage is TRBJ1-2; D remains unclear. Germline V gene lookup returns CDR1 SGHAT and CDR2 FQNNGV. The CDR3 sequence is 14 residues long. The V end was cut by 2 bases, the J end by 8 bases, with 15 bases between. CDR3 bases: TGTGCCAGCAGCTTACAGCAATGGACGGGCGGCTACACCTTC. Its protein product is CASSLQQWTGGYTF.

This clone is a singleton in its sample. The J gene is TRBJ2-6, the V gene TRBV5-4; a possible D gene is TRBD2 (5 bases). V was shortened by 2 bases and J by 4 bases, with 13 bases between the two germline ends. There are 16 residues in the CDR3. Germline V gene sequence: CDR1 SGHNT, CDR2 YYREEE (reference sequence). CDR3 DNA: TGTGCCAGCAGCTTCCAAGCGGCTCTCGGGGCCAACGTCCTGACTTTC. Protein product: CASSFQAALGANVLTF.

V usage is TRBV5-1 and J usage is TRBJ2-5; 10 positions match TRBD1. The CDR3 is 15 amino acids. Germline V CDR1 and CDR2: SGHRS, YFSETQ. V was clipped by 4 bases and J by 2 bases; unmatched bases: 5. The CDR3 DNA reads TGCGCCAGCAGCGAAAGGACAGGGGGGCAAGAGACCCAGTACTTC. Amino acid sequence: CASSERTGGQETQYF.

The chain has TRBV18 and TRBJ2-5; 7 nucleotides match TRBD1. Looked up from germline, CDR1 is KGHSH and CDR2 is LQKENI. The length of the CDR3 is 12 residues. V lost 10 bases and J lost 5; bases outside the gene matches: 7. The CDR3 is CATGYRGETQYF. Here the CDR3 DNA reads TGTGCCACCGGATACAGGGGTGAGACCCAGTACTTC.

The CDR3 DNA sequence: TGTGCCAGCAGCTTCCTCATGGGGGATGGCTACACCTTC. Translating gives CASSFLMGDGYTF. This chain connects TRBV11-1 to TRBJ1-2; weak D call: TRBD1 (5 bases). V was trimmed by 3 bases and J by 6 bases, leaving 11 bases between them. Germline CDR1 is SGHAT and CDR2 is FQDESV (reference sequence). CDR3 length: 13 amino acids.

The chain is built from TRBV7-3 and TRBJ2-1; D uncertain. The CDR3 spans 12 residues. Germline V CDR1 and CDR2: SGHTA, FQGTGA. V was cut by 5 bases and J by 6 bases, with 8 bases left in between. The CDR3 here is CASSPVGNEQFF. The CDR3 DNA follows: TGTGCCAGCAGCCCAGTGGGCAATGAGCAGTTCTTC.

This chain joins TRBV6-1 and TRBJ2-5; no definite D call. With 0 bases removed from V and 2 bases from J, the gap between germline ends came to 10 bases. Germline values: CDR1 MNHNS, CDR2 SASEGT. The CDR3 is made up of 15 amino acids. The CDR3 coding sequence is TGTGCCAGCAGTGAAGCGTGGCAGGTTCAAGAGACCCAGTACTTC. It encodes CASSEAWQVQETQYF.

J is TRBJ1-1 and V is TRBV6-5; TRBD1 is a possible D gene (5 bases). The CDR3 has 14 residues. Per germline, CDR1 MNHEY and CDR2 SVGAGI. Trimming stripped 5 bases from V and 1 base from J, with 11 bases between. The CDR3 loop reads CASSQTVPNTEAFF. CDR3 nucleotides: TGTGCCAGCAGTCAGACAGTCCCGAACACTGAAGCTTTCTTT.

The V and J genes are TRBV7-8 and TRBJ2-1, with a tentative D call TRBD2 (5 bases). V was shortened by 5 bases and J by 2 bases, with 10 bases between the two germline ends. CDR3 length: 14 amino acids. CDR1 is SGHVS and CDR2 is FQNEAQ in the germline V gene. As DNA, the CDR3 is TGTGCCAGCAGCCCCAGCGGACCCTACAATGAGCAGTTCTTC. Its translation: CASSPSGPYNEQFF.

The rearrangement joins TRBV6-6 to TRBJ2-5; 9 bases match TRBD1. J lost 4 bases, V lost 2 bases, and 5 bases had no gene match. The CDR3 is 15 amino acids. CDR1 and CDR2 from the germline V gene are MNHNY and SVGAGI (reference sequence). CDR3 nucleotides: TGTGCCAGCAGTTACGGTCCGGGACAGGGAGAGACCCAGTACTTC. It translates to CASSYGPGQGETQYF.

This clone came up once. V gene TRBV28 combines with J gene TRBJ2-7; possibly TRBD1 for D (6 bases). V lost 0 bases to trimming and J lost 3 bases, with 18 bases between them. Germline CDR1 MDHEN, CDR2 SYDVKM. The CDR3 totals 17 residues. The CDR3 bases are TGTGCCAGCAGTTTATGGGGACATCCGAGCGGCGTCTACGAGCAGTACTTC. Its translation: CASSLWGHPSGVYEQYF.

This clone was recorded only once. The chain uses TRBV4-2 and TRBJ2-3; the D is unclear. Germline V gene sequence: CDR1 LGHNA, CDR2 YNFKEQ. The CDR3 runs 14 residues. V was pared by 0 bases and J by 1 base, with 5 bases between. The CDR3 loop is CASSQEFGTDTQYF. The CDR3, as DNA: TGTGCCAGCAGCCAAGAGTTTGGCACAGATACGCAGTATTTT.

This clone was picked up one time. The V call is TRBV25-1, the J call TRBJ2-7; no reliable D call. Between the trimmed V and J ends, which lost 4 bases and 4 bases, there was a span of 11 bases. There are 13 residues in the CDR3. CDR1 is MGHDK, CDR2 SYGVNS, per germline. The CDR3, as DNA: TGTGCCAGCAGTGCGGGTAGCACTTACGAGCAGTACTTC. Its protein is CASSAGSTYEQYF.